The clone carrying this TCR beta chain was detected a few times. What it recognizes is unknown. V was shortened by 3 bases and J by 7 bases, with 20 bases between the two germline ends. The CDR3 has 16 amino acids. CDR1 SGHNT and CDR2 YYREEE come from the germline V gene (reference sequence). The sample is drawn from a study of human T cells and chemical hapten exposure. As to time point: pre-sensitization, week 0. Treatment here: therapeutic diphenylcyclopropenone sensitization with weekly scalp DPC. Study results and caveats: The presence of alopecia in the donors means their immune response may differ from healthy people's.

Individual cDNA molecules in this library carried unique molecular identifiers. TCRdb recomputed calls from the RACE reads with MiXCR, one row per CDR3 protein. Of roughly 100,000 distinct CDR3 sequences listed, 9% to 15% were seen once; the top ten hold 1.5% to 2%. This material consisted of whole blood, taken in connection with sensitization to the hapten diphenylcyclopropenone (DPC). The TCR was taken from a woman in her forties or fifties with alopecia areata. Some clones in this sample may be carry-over from other donors' samples. This sequence joins TRBV5-4 and TRBJ2-1; a possible D gene is TRBD1 (5 bases). CDR3 sequence reads: CASSSDFRAPFNEQFF. The CDR3 nucleotides are TGTGCCAGCAGCTCGGATTTCAGGGCCCCCTTTAATGAGCAGTTCTTC.